Sequencing of this T cell receptor (beta chain) was carried out in a study of OX40 agonist ivuxolimab in advanced cancers. General notes on the study: Ivuxolimab was an agonistic, fully human IgG2 monoclonal antibody directed against OX40 (CD134), a costimulatory receptor. Intravenous ivuxolimab was administered to patients every 2 weeks at six dose levels: 0.01, 0.1, 0.3, 1.5, 3 and 10 mg/kg. Among the approximately 54 dose-escalation patients, around 20 had hepatocellular carcinoma, 15 or so melanoma, 9 renal cell carcinoma and 9 head and neck cancer. In the dose-escalation cohort, more than 80% of patients were male, and the mean age was 60 years with a range of roughly 23 to 79. Patients were allowed to have had prior anti-PD-1, anti-PD-L1 or anti-CTLA-4 therapy, and 40% of the dose-escalation patients had been treated with checkpoint inhibitors. Partial responses were achieved by three dose-escalation patients, of whom one had hepatocellular carcinoma and two had cutaneous melanoma. The purpose of peripheral TCRbeta sequencing was to test whether ivuxolimab changed TCR sequence diversity and led to clonal T-cell expansion. The monotherapy dose-escalation portion (N = 52 patients) of the phase I ivuxolimab trial is reported in the paper. General findings and caveats noted by the study authors: After ivuxolimab, expanded clones were on average more numerous among CD8+ T cells than among CD4+ T cells. Which antigens the clonally expanded peripheral T cells were specific for was not determined. Low levels of normalized T-cell clonal expansion were also shown by some nonresponding patients. In the 0.1-3.0 mg/kg groups, partial responders had among the lowest normalized peripheral clonal expansion, particularly in CD8+ T cells. At doses of 0.1 to 3.0 mg/kg, clonal expansion of both CD4+ and CD8+ T cells in blood was seen between baseline and week 6.

Patients with autoimmune disease history or receiving systemic immunosuppression were excluded from the trial. Peripheral blood for TCR sequencing was drawn from every dose cohort at baseline, at cycle 4 day 1 and at cycle 7 day 1. The samples were taken from a phase I, first-in-human, multicenter, open-label dose-escalation trial of ivuxolimab. The trial enrolled adults with locally advanced or metastatic head and neck squamous cell, hepatocellular, melanoma or renal cell carcinoma. Before TCR sequencing, CD4+ and CD8+ T cells were separately sorted from peripheral blood. Genomic DNA was isolated from the sorted cells so that the TCRbeta CDR3 region could be sequenced. The immunoSEQ Assay was used to sequence the TCRbeta CDR3 regions. Imported from immuneACCESS, the table was reduced by TCRdb to in-frame sequences with V and J called. These copies leave out some clones; in studies compared against another copy, an unresolved V gene accounts for under half, and the cause of the remainder is not known. In all, the sample holds fewer than 25,000 clones, and over 75% of those were seen once. The top ten clonotypes cover about 35% of the sample.

CDR1 and CDR2 (LNHDA, SQIVND) derive from the germline V gene (reference sequence). The junction shows trimming of 3 bases on V and 3 bases on J, plus 9 bases between the germline ends. From the cysteine up to the phenylalanine, the CDR3 has a length of 13 residues. Only CDR3 DNA is held: 39 bases, read in frame from base 1. Notes on this clone: Its antigen is currently not known. The record has no base qualities; no much larger clone is one base away.

Specimen: CD4+ or CD8+ T cells sorted from blood, collected in a trial of the OX40 agonist ivuxolimab. The clonotype comes from an adult with an advanced solid tumor such as melanoma, head and neck, liver or kidney cancer. This receptor chain uses TRBV19 and TRBJ2-7, with an unclear D gene assignment. The DNA sequence reads TGTGCCAGTAGTATCGCTCCCGACTACGAGCAGTACTTC. It translates to CASSIAPDYEQYF.